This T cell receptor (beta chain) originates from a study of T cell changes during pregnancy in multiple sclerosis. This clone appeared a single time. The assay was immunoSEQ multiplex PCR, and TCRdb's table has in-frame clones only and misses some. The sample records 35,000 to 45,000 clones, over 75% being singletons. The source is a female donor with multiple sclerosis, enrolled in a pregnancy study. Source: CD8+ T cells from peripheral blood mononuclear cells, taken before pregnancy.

Written as DNA, the CDR3 is TGTGCCAGTAGTATGACGGGGAACACTGAAGCTTTCTTT. Amino acids: CASSMTGNTEAFF. The J gene is TRBJ1-1, the V gene TRBV19; D is unresolved. Trimming took off 3 bases at V and 1 base at J, with 6 bases between the two ends. CDR1 is LNHDA and CDR2 is SQIVND in the germline V gene (reference sequence). There are 13 residues in the CDR3.